A single sample is the source of the 11 T cell receptor beta chains below, sequenced in a study of T cells in Graves' hyperthyroidism and ophthalmopathy. RNA transcripts yielded amplified TCR beta CDR3 regions. First-round RT-PCR with HTBI primers amplified the TCR CDR3 region. TCRdb used MiXCR to reprocess the multiplex PCR reads, holding one entry per CDR3 protein. Altogether about 740,000 distinct CDR3 sequences are present, around 15% being singletons, with the ten largest covering roughly a tenth. Sequenced sample: blood. The source of these receptors is a woman under 30 with Graves' hyperthyroidism.

This clonotype was recorded at least ten times. The gene calls are TRBV30 and TRBJ1-2, with D maybe TRBD1 (5 bases). Looked up from germline, CDR1 is GTSNPN and CDR2 is SVGIG (reference sequence). The ends were cut back, 5 bases at V and 5 bases at J, with 9 bases in the middle. The CDR3 loop spans 11 amino acids. CDR3 sequence (DNA): TGTGCCTGGGGGACCCGATATGGCTACACCTTC. Protein product: CAWGTRYGYTF.

This clonotype is a singleton in its sample. This rearrangement joins TRBV7-2 to TRBJ2-7; D gene uncertain. Germline V gives CDR1 SGHTA, CDR2 FQGNSA. The V end was cut by 5 bases, the J end by 7 bases, with 12 bases between. CDR3 length equals 12 residues. CDR3 DNA: TGTGCCAGCAGCCGGCCTGGACGAGAGCAGTACTTC. This encodes CASSRPGREQYF.

V usage is TRBV12-3 or TRBV12-4 and J usage is TRBJ1-4; the match to TRBD1 covers 9 bases. Unmatched junction bases numbered 6, after V lost 5 bases and J lost 8 bases. The CDR3 sequence is 14 residues long. In DNA, the CDR3 is TGTGCCAGCAGTGGAGACAGGGGGAAAGAAAAACTGTTTTTT. Translated, it gives CASSGDRGKEKLFF.

This clonotype showed up many times. The chain combines TRBV20-1 with TRBJ2-1, with 9 bases lining up with TRBD2. The junction had 12 bases not matched to a gene; V was cut back by 6 bases and J by 0 bases. The CDR3 is 17 amino acids. Germline V gene lookup returns CDR1 DFQATT and CDR2 SNEGSKA (reference sequence). The CDR3 DNA is TGCAGTGCCAAGGGACTAGCCCTCCCAAGCTCCTACAATGAGCAGTTCTTC. Its protein is CSAKGLALPSSYNEQFF.

The V gene is TRBV19, the J gene TRBJ1-2, with D possibly TRBD1 on 5 matching bases. CDR3 length: 14 amino acids. The germline gives CDR1 LNHDA, CDR2 SQIVND (reference sequence). Trimming stripped 5 bases from V and 3 bases from J, with 13 bases between. In DNA, the CDR3 is TGTGCCAGTAGTCCGAGGGGAGGGGACTATGGCTACACCTTC. Its protein is CASSPRGGDYGYTF.

The chain links TRBV24-1 to TRBJ1-1, with D unresolved. V lost 3 bases and J 1 base, leaving 11 bases between the germline ends. This CDR3 spans 15 amino acids. Germline loops: CDR1 KGHDR, CDR2 SFDVKD. CDR3 loop: CATSDASGRNTEAFF. The CDR3 nucleotides are TGTGCCACCAGTGATGCATCCGGGAGGAACACTGAAGCTTTCTTT.

This clonotype has a single count. The V gene is TRBV9, the J gene TRBJ2-7; TRBD2 is a possible D gene (5 bases). The CDR3 is made up of 14 amino acids. The ends were cut back, 3 bases at V and 6 bases at J, with 16 bases in the middle. Germline lookup yields CDR1 SGDLS and CDR2 YYNGEE. The CDR3 spells CASSGTREPAEQYF. DNA for the CDR3: TGTGCCAGCAGCGGGACTCGCGAGCCCGCCGAGCAGTACTTC.

The rearrangement uses TRBV11-2 and TRBJ2-3; D remains ambiguous. Germline loops: CDR1 SGHAT, CDR2 FQNNGV. Trimming shortened V by 4 bases and J by 6 bases, and 8 bases separated the two germline ends. The CDR3 is made up of 12 amino acids. The CDR3 loop is CASSYTVDTQYF. Here the CDR3 DNA reads TGTGCCAGCAGCTACACCGTGGATACGCAGTATTTT.

This clonotype occurred many times. The V gene is TRBV12-3 or TRBV12-4, the J gene TRBJ1-3, with D maybe TRBD1 (5 bases). Between the trimmed V and J ends, which lost 6 bases and 0 bases, there was a span of 21 bases. CDR3 length: 18 amino acids. CDR3 protein: CASRIMARGLSSGNTIYF. The CDR3 bases are TGTGCCAGCAGAATTATGGCGAGGGGTTTAAGCTCTGGAAACACCATATATTTT.

This clonotype was recorded many times. This chain joins TRBV11-3 and TRBJ2-1; D ambiguous. V was shortened by 4 bases and J by 0 bases, with 4 bases between the two germline ends. The V gene's germline CDR1 is SGHNT and CDR2 YENEEA. This CDR3 has 13 residues. Written as DNA, the CDR3 is TGTGCCAGCAGCTGGGACTCCTACAATGAGCAGTTCTTC. Protein product: CASSWDSYNEQFF.

This clonotype has a count of ten or more. V usage is TRBV20-1 and J usage is TRBJ2-1; TRBD1 is a possible D gene (6 bases). Germline V CDR1 and CDR2: DFQATT, SNEGSKA (reference sequence). This CDR3 spans 14 amino acids. The V end was cut by 7 bases, the J end by 0 bases, with 13 bases between. The CDR3 coding sequence is TGCAGTGGCGTGGGGGCTAGCTCCTACAATGAGCAGTTCTTC. Translating gives CSGVGASSYNEQFF.